Listed below are T cell receptor beta chains from one sample, sequenced in a study of blood T cells in healthy people across ages. One entry per CDR3 protein results from TCRdb running MiXCR on the 5' RACE reads. Seen here are hundreds of thousands of distinct CDR3 sequences, about 26% observed once, and the top ten hold 3%. The data were also submitted as part of a second study, on T cells of mothers and their children.

The sequenced material came from blood. These receptors were collected from a boy younger than 18 in good health. Both conserved end residues are part of each CDR3. Each record gives: CDR3 length, V gene, clone size, D gene, J gene, CDR3 DNA, CDR3 protein. A D gene is named only where the DNA matches it firmly. Clone size is stated in some rows and not others, as once, few, many or a class when expanded.

length: 17
V: TRBV12-5
size: few
D: .
J: TRBJ1-1
DNA: TGTGCTAGTGGTTTGGTAAGGGGGGGCGGCACGAACACTGAAGCTTTCTTT
CDR3: CASGLVRGGGTNTEAFF

length: 12
V: TRBV19
size: .
D: .
J: TRBJ2-7
DNA: TGTGCCAGTAGTATACCCCCCGGGGAGCAGTACTTC
CDR3: CASSIPPGEQYF

length: 14
V: TRBV18
size: .
D: TRBD1
J: TRBJ2-5
DNA: TGTGCCAGCTCACCTGGGGGACAGCAAGAGACCCAGTACTTC
CDR3: CASSPGGQQETQYF

length: 16
V: TRBV9
size: .
D: .
J: TRBJ2-7
DNA: TGTGCCAGCAGCGTAGGTCCCGGAGGCAATGGTGACGAGCAGTACTTC
CDR3: CASSVGPGGNGDEQYF

length: 12
V: TRBV15
size: few
D: .
J: TRBJ1-4
DNA: TGTGCCACCAGCAGGGACGGGGCTTGGCTGTTTTTT
CDR3: CATSRDGAWLFF

length: 17
V: TRBV5-1
size: few
D: TRBD2
J: TRBJ2-7
DNA: TGCGCCAGCAGCTTGGATTTTAGGACTAGCGGCGCCTACGAGCAGTACTTC
CDR3: CASSLDFRTSGAYEQYF

length: 15
V: TRBV2
size: few
D: TRBD2
J: TRBJ2-2
DNA: TGTGCCAGCAGAGCCGGGGGGGGCGACACCGGGGAGCTGTTTTTT
CDR3: CASRAGGGDTGELFF

length: 14
V: TRBV12-3/TRBV12-4
size: .
D: .
J: TRBJ1-1
DNA: TGTGCCAGCAACCGGGACACACTGAACACTGAAGCTTTCTTT
CDR3: CASNRDTLNTEAFF

length: 14
V: TRBV7-8
size: once
D: .
J: TRBJ1-1
DNA: TGTGCCAGCAGCTTAGACAACAGACCAGGGGAAGCTTTCTTT
CDR3: CASSLDNRPGEAFF

length: 16
V: TRBV10-3
size: few
D: TRBD2
J: TRBJ2-3
DNA: TGTGCCATCACCCTGAGTCTAGCGGCGGGCACAGATACGCAGTATTTT
CDR3: CAITLSLAAGTDTQYF

length: 14
V: TRBV5-1
size: few
D: .
J: TRBJ1-1
DNA: TGCGCCAGCAGCTTGCGGAGTCTGAACACTGAGGCTTTCTTT
CDR3: CASSLRSLNTEAFF

length: 16
V: TRBV4-1
size: .
D: .
J: TRBJ2-5
DNA: TGCGCCAGCAGCCAAGTGGAGCGGGCGAGACAAGAGACCCAGTACTTC
CDR3: CASSQVERARQETQYF

length: 16
V: TRBV12-3/TRBV12-4
size: .
D: TRBD1
J: TRBJ2-1
DNA: TGTGCCAGCAGTTTAGCGCCGGGACAGGGAAGGAATGAGCAGTTCTTC
CDR3: CASSLAPGQGRNEQFF

length: 14
V: TRBV5-1
size: .
D: .
J: TRBJ1-1
DNA: TGCGCCAGCAGCTTGATCGTAATGAACACTGAAGCTTTCTTT
CDR3: CASSLIVMNTEAFF

length: 17
V: TRBV7-6
size: .
D: .
J: TRBJ2-2
DNA: TGTGCCAGCAGCTCCCAAAGGGGGGGGCTGGGCACCGGGGAGCTGTTTTTT
CDR3: CASSSQRGGLGTGELFF

length: 14
V: TRBV5-6
size: few
D: .
J: TRBJ1-3
DNA: TGTGCCAGCAGCCCGCGGGTCTCTGGAAACACCATATATTTT
CDR3: CASSPRVSGNTIYF

length: 15
V: TRBV7-3
size: few
D: TRBD1
J: TRBJ1-2
DNA: TGTGCCAGCAGCTTGGGGCAGGGGGCCTACTATGGCTACACCTTC
CDR3: CASSLGQGAYYGYTF

length: 14
V: TRBV3-1
size: .
D: .
J: TRBJ2-4
DNA: TGTGCCAGCAGCCCCAGGGGCCCCAAAAACATTCAGTACTTC
CDR3: CASSPRGPKNIQYF

length: 13
V: TRBV2
size: many
D: .
J: TRBJ1-5
DNA: TGCGCCAGCAGTGAAGGGGGGGATCAGCCCCAGCATTTT
CDR3: CASSEGGDQPQHF

length: 14
V: TRBV3-1
size: few
D: .
J: TRBJ2-7
DNA: TGTGCCAGCAGCCCCCCCCTCGAAAGCGACGAGCAGTACTTC
CDR3: CASSPPLESDEQYF

length: 18
V: TRBV28
size: .
D: TRBD2
J: TRBJ2-1
DNA: TGTGCCAGCAGTTTAGGGACTAGCGGGGGGGCTCCCCACAATGAGCAGTTCTTC
CDR3: CASSLGTSGGAPHNEQFF

length: 14
V: TRBV18
size: few
D: .
J: TRBJ2-3
DNA: TGTGCCAGCTCCCCGACACGAAGCACAGATACGCAGTATTTT
CDR3: CASSPTRSTDTQYF

length: 16
V: TRBV4-1
size: few
D: TRBD1
J: TRBJ2-5
DNA: TGCGCCAGCAGCCATTGGGGGACAGGGGCTTTTGAGACCCAGTACTTC
CDR3: CASSHWGTGAFETQYF

length: 15
V: TRBV5-1
size: few
D: .
J: TRBJ1-2
DNA: TGCGCCAGCAGCTTGGTCAGGGCGGCGAACTATGGCTACACCTTC
CDR3: CASSLVRAANYGYTF

length: 15
V: TRBV27
size: few
D: TRBD1
J: TRBJ2-5
DNA: TGTGCCAGCAGTCCTCAGGACAGGGCGCAAGAGACCCAGTACTTC
CDR3: CASSPQDRAQETQYF

length: 13
V: TRBV6-1
size: .
D: TRBD2
J: TRBJ2-7
DNA: TGTGCCAGCAGTACGGGACTATCCGTCGAGCAGTACTTC
CDR3: CASSTGLSVEQYF

length: 14
V: TRBV4-1
size: few
D: .
J: TRBJ2-5
DNA: TGCGCCAGCAGTCCCTGGGCCCTCCAAGAGACCCAGTACTTC
CDR3: CASSPWALQETQYF

length: 16
V: TRBV7-2
size: .
D: .
J: TRBJ2-3
DNA: TGTGCCAGCAGGTCCGGAGGGGGCCCGACCACAGATACGCAGTATTTT
CDR3: CASRSGGGPTTDTQYF

length: 14
V: TRBV11-2
size: few
D: .
J: TRBJ1-4
DNA: TGTGCCAGCAGCTTGATGAGGGAAAGTGAAAAACTGTTTTTT
CDR3: CASSLMRESEKLFF

length: 15
V: TRBV2
size: few
D: .
J: TRBJ1-4
DNA: TGTGCCAGCAGAAGACAGGTGCGACGGGATGAAAAACTGTTTTTT
CDR3: CASRRQVRRDEKLFF

length: 15
V: TRBV7-6
size: .
D: .
J: TRBJ1-5
DNA: TGTGCCAGCAGCTTAGATGGGCTGGGCAATCAGCCCCAGCATTTT
CDR3: CASSLDGLGNQPQHF

length: 16
V: TRBV7-6
size: .
D: TRBD1
J: TRBJ2-5
DNA: TGTGCCAGCAGCTTAACCGGGACAGGGGTCGGGGAGACCCAGTACTTC
CDR3: CASSLTGTGVGETQYF

length: 15
V: TRBV7-6
size: many
D: TRBD1
J: TRBJ1-5
DNA: TGTGCCAGCAGCTCCGGGACAGGGGGCAATCAGCCCCAGCATTTT
CDR3: CASSSGTGGNQPQHF

length: 15
V: TRBV2
size: few
D: .
J: TRBJ1-2
DNA: TGTGCCAGCAGTGTAATTCAAGGATTCTTCTATGGCTACACCTTC
CDR3: CASSVIQGFFYGYTF

length: 14
V: TRBV21-1
size: .
D: .
J: TRBJ2-1
DNA: TGTGCCAGCAGCAAAGGGGACAGGGGGAATGAGCAGTTCTTC
CDR3: CASSKGDRGNEQFF

length: 14
V: TRBV3-1
size: few
D: TRBD1
J: TRBJ2-7
DNA: TGTGCCAGCAGCCCCCCACAGGGGTCCCACGAGCAGTACTTC
CDR3: CASSPPQGSHEQYF

length: 13
V: TRBV20-1
size: few
D: TRBD2
J: TRBJ2-5
DNA: TGCAGTGCAATTAGCGGGGGGGCGGAGACCCAGTACTTC
CDR3: CSAISGGAETQYF

length: 14
V: TRBV11-2
size: few
D: TRBD1
J: TRBJ2-5
DNA: TGTGCCAGCAGCGTGGGACAGGGGGCCGAAGAGCAGTACTTC
CDR3: CASSVGQGAEEQYF

length: 18
V: TRBV7-9
size: .
D: TRBD1
J: TRBJ1-3
DNA: TGTGCCAGCAGCTCCAAGTCCCGGGACAGGGGCTCTGGAAACACCATATATTTT
CDR3: CASSSKSRDRGSGNTIYF

length: 15
V: TRBV10-3
size: .
D: .
J: TRBJ2-5
DNA: TGTGCCATCAGTGGCCCCTCTGGGTTGGGGGACGAGCAATACTTC
CDR3: CAISGPSGLGDEQYF

length: 15
V: TRBV7-2
size: .
D: .
J: TRBJ2-5
DNA: TGTGCCAGCAGCTTAGCCCTGGCCAGGGGAGAGACCCAGTACTTC
CDR3: CASSLALARGETQYF

length: 19
V: TRBV5-1
size: few
D: TRBD2
J: TRBJ2-3
DNA: TGCGCCAGCAGCTTGGCCTACCCGGGACTAGCGGGGAGCACAGATACGCAGTATTTT
CDR3: CASSLAYPGLAGSTDTQYF

length: 16
V: TRBV7-2
size: .
D: TRBD2
J: TRBJ2-3
DNA: TGTGCCAGCAGCACCGGGACTAGCGGACGCACAGATACGCAGTATTTT
CDR3: CASSTGTSGRTDTQYF

length: 15
V: TRBV2
size: few
D: TRBD1
J: TRBJ1-4
DNA: TGTGCCAGCAGCGGGACAGGGGGACCGAATGAAAAACTGTTTTTT
CDR3: CASSGTGGPNEKLFF

length: 16
V: TRBV10-3
size: few
D: TRBD1
J: TRBJ2-1
DNA: TGTGCCATCAGTGAGTCGACCAGGACAGGGGGGAATGAGCAGTTCTTC
CDR3: CAISESTRTGGNEQFF

length: 13
V: TRBV19
size: .
D: .
J: TRBJ2-6
DNA: TGTGCCAGTAGTATCGCTGGGGCCAACGTCCTGACTTTC
CDR3: CASSIAGANVLTF

length: 14
V: TRBV20-1
size: few
D: TRBD2
J: TRBJ2-5
DNA: TGCAGTGCTAGAGTCGCGGGACTACCAGAGACCCAGTACTTC
CDR3: CSARVAGLPETQYF

length: 17
V: TRBV6-2/TRBV6-3
size: .
D: TRBD2
J: TRBJ2-1
DNA: TGTGCCAGCAGTACCACTAGCGGGGGGGTTATCGGCTATGAGCAGTTCTTC
CDR3: CASSTTSGGVIGYEQFF

length: 14
V: TRBV29-1
size: many
D: TRBD2
J: TRBJ2-5
DNA: TGCAGCGGTGCCCGAGAGCGGGGCCAAGAGACCCAGTACTTC
CDR3: CSGARERGQETQYF

length: 13
V: TRBV29-1
size: few
D: .
J: TRBJ2-5
DNA: TGCAGCGTTGCCGCCTTGAGCCAAGAGACCCAGTACTTC
CDR3: CSVAALSQETQYF

length: 15
V: TRBV9
size: few
D: .
J: TRBJ1-2
DNA: TGTGCCAGCAGCGTAGGGTCAGGGCCCGGGGGAGGCTACACCTTC
CDR3: CASSVGSGPGGGYTF